The 5 T cell receptor beta chains below come from one sample, sequenced in a study of blood T cell repertoires in COVID-19. Using immunoSEQ multiplex PCR, the repertoire was profiled, and TCRdb retains in-frame clones only, with some absent. The table records about 130,000 clones, around 81% of them present only once. Sequencing was carried out using peripheral blood. The receptors derive from a man aged 35-49 years with active or convalescent COVID-19.

The chain is built from TRBV19 and TRBJ1-5; D gene uncertain. Trimming removed 1 base at V and 5 bases at J, with 12 bases between. The CDR3 loop spans 15 amino acids. Germline values: CDR1 LNHDA, CDR2 SQIVND (reference sequence). Here the CDR3 DNA reads TGTGCCAGTAGTATAGGTCCCCCCTCCCATCAGCCCCAGCATTTT. It translates to CASSIGPPSHQPQHF.

V usage is TRBV5-1 and J usage is TRBJ1-1; D may be TRBD1 (5 bases). This CDR3 spans 17 amino acids. The germline V gene encodes CDR1 SGHRS and CDR2 YFSETQ. V lost 1 base and J lost 0, with 16 bases in between. CDR3 sequence reads: CASSLRRGLYMNTEAFF. The DNA for the CDR3 is TGCGCCAGCAGCTTGAGGAGGGGACTATATATGAACACTGAAGCTTTCTTT. Full variable domain (rest looked up from reference TRBV5-1 and TRBJ1-1): KAGVTQTPRYLIKTRGQQVTLSCSPISGHRSVSWYQQTPGQGLQFLFEYFSETQRNKGNFPGRFSGRQFSNSRSEMNVSTLELGDSALYLCASSLRRGLYMNTEAFFGQGTRLTVV.

The chain recombines TRBV30 with TRBJ1-6; 12 bases align to TRBD1. The J segment lost 10 bases and the V segment lost 8 bases, leaving 3 bases of the junction unmatched. This CDR3 is 12 amino acids long. Germline values: CDR1 GTSNPN, CDR2 SVGIG (reference sequence). CDR3 in DNA: TGTGCCGGGGACAGGGGGCAGTCACCCCTCCACTTT. This codes for CAGDRGQSPLHF.

This clone came up once. The chain uses TRBV7-6 and TRBJ1-5; D might be TRBD1 (6 bases). V dropped 2 bases and J dropped 6 bases, with 14 bases sitting between them. Looked up from germline, CDR1 is SGHVS and CDR2 is FNYEAQ. The CDR3 totals 15 residues. The chain's CDR3 is CASSLQAGAGQPQHF. As DNA, the CDR3 is TGTGCCAGCAGCTTACAAGCGGGGGCGGGTCAGCCCCAGCATTTT.

The rearrangement links TRBV5-1 to TRBJ2-3, with a tentative D call TRBD2 (6 bases). Deletions cut 5 bases from V and 2 bases from J, with 9 bases between. In germline, CDR1 is SGHRS, CDR2 YFSETQ. The CDR3 totals 13 residues. Here the CDR3 DNA reads TGCGCCAGCAGGGAGGGTATCACAGATACGCAGTATTTT. Its protein is CASREGITDTQYF.